This T cell receptor beta chain was profiled in a study of CD4 and CD8 cells across lung adenocarcinoma regions. In germline, CDR1 is MNHNS, CDR2 SASEGT. Trimming took off 4 bases at V and 2 bases at J, with 6 bases between the two ends. The CDR3 spans 14 residues. Donors had localized lung adenocarcinoma, a non-small cell lung cancer. TCRdb re-called the PCR reads with MiXCR, one entry per CDR3 protein. The profile shows 10,000 to 15,000 distinct CDR3 sequences, approximately 54% of them singletons. By its share, this clonotype is medium-sized (0.01 to 0.1%). The sequence was collected from a female donor with lung adenocarcinoma. The CD4 and CD8 labels of this study may be unreliable. The V and J genes are TRBV6-1 and TRBJ1-6; D is ambiguous. Sample: CD8+ T cells from the margin of a lung tumor. The CDR3 sequence: CASSAGPYNSPLHF. The CDR3 DNA follows: TGTGCCAGCAGTGCCGGGCCCTATAATTCACCCCTCCACTTT.